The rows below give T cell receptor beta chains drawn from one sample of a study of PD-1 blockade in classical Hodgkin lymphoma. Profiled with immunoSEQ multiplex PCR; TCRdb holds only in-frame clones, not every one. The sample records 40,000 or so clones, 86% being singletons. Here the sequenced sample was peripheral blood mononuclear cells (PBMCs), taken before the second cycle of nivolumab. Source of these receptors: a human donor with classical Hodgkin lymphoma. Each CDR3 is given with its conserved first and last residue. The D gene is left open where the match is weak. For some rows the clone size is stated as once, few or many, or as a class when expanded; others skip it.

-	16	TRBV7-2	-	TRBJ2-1	TGTGCCAGCAGCTTAGAGGGACTAGGGGGCACAGATGAGCAGTTCTTC	CASSLEGLGGTDEQFF
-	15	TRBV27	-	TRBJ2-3	TGTGCCAGCAGTTTATCGCGGGTTGGCACAGATACGCAGTATTTT	CASSLSRVGTDTQYF
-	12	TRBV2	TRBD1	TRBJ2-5	TGTGCCATATCGACAGGGGGAAAGACCCAGTACTTC	CAISTGGKTQYF
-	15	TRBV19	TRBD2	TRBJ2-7	TGTGCCAGTAGTATATCTAGCGGGCCCACCTACGAGCAGTACTTC	CASSISSGPTYEQYF
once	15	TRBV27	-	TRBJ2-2	TGTGCCAGCAGTCCTTTAGGGGGGGGCCCCGGGGAGCTGTTTTTT	CASSPLGGGPGELFF
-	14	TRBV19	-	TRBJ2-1	TGTGCCAGTAGTCCACTAGGTGCCTACAATGAGCAGTTCTTC	CASSPLGAYNEQFF
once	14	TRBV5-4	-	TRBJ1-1	TGTGCCAGCAGCTTGGGGCAGGGAAGGACTGAAGCTTTCTTT	CASSLGQGRTEAFF
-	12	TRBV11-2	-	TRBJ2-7	TGTGCCAGCAGCTTAGTGAGGGGGGAGCAGTACTTC	CASSLVRGEQYF
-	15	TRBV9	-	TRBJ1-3	TGTGCCAGCAGCGACACAGGGACTGTCCTAAACACCATATATTTT	CASSDTGTVLNTIYF
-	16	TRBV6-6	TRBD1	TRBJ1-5	TGTGCCAGCAGTTACTCTAGACAGGGAGGCAATCAGCCCCAGCATTTT	CASSYSRQGGNQPQHF
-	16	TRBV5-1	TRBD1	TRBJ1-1	TGCGCCAGCAGCTTGGGAATGGGACAGGGGATGTCGGAGGCTTTCTTT	CASSLGMGQGMSEAFF
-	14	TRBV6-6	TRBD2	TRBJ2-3	TGTGCCAGCAGAGGCGGGGGAGGTACAGATACGCAGTATTTT	CASRGGGGTDTQYF
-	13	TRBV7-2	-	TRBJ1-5	TGTGCCAGCAGCTTAAATCTTGGACAGCCCCAGCATTTT	CASSLNLGQPQHF
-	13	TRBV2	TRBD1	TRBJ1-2	TGTGCCAGCAGTCCGGACAGGTTCTATGGCTACACCTTC	CASSPDRFYGYTF
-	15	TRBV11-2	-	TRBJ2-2	TGTGCCAGCATGAGATGGCAGAGTAACACCGGGGAGCTGTTTTTT	CASMRWQSNTGELFF
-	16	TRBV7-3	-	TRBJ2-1	TGTGCCAGCAGCATAGGCGCTAGTTTAGGCAAAAATGAGCAGTTCTTC	CASSIGASLGKNEQFF
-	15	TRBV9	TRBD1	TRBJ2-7	TGTGCCAGCAGCCCCCGGACAGGGGGCTCTCACGAGCAGTACTTC	CASSPRTGGSHEQYF
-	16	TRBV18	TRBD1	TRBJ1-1	TGTGCCAGCTCTCGGACAGGGTTTCACGGGAACACTGAAGCTTTCTTT	CASSRTGFHGNTEAFF
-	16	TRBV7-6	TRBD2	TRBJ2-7	TGTGCCAGCAGCGCGGGACTAGCGGGGGGCGCCTACGAGCAGTACTTC	CASSAGLAGGAYEQYF
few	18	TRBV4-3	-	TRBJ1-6	TGCGCCAGCAGCCAAGAGTGGTCCCGGGGGAGGACTAATTCACCCCTCCACTTT	CASSQEWSRGRTNSPLHF
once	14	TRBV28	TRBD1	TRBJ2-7	TGTGCCAGCAGTTTAGACAGGGGGCGCTACGAGCAGTACTTC	CASSLDRGRYEQYF
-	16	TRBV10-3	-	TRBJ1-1	TGTGCCATCAGTGAGGGTAAGGGTGGGGGTCACACTGAAGCTTTCTTT	CAISEGKGGGHTEAFF
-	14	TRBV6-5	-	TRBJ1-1	TGTGCCAGCAGTTACGGGGCAATAGGGACTGAAGCTTTCTTT	CASSYGAIGTEAFF
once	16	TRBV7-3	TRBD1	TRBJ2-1	TGTGCCAGCAGCCAGGGACAGGGAGGATCCTACAATGAGCAGTTCTTC	CASSQGQGGSYNEQFF
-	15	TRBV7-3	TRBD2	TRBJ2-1	TGTGCCAGCAGCCCAAGCGGGAGCTCCTACAATGAGCAGTTCTTC	CASSPSGSSYNEQFF
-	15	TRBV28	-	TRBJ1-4	TGTGCCAGCAGCCTCCCCGGGGGGCGCGGTGAAAAACTGTTTTTT	CASSLPGGRGEKLFF
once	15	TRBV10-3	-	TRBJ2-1	TGTGCCATCAGTGAGTCTCTAGACACCTACAATGAGCAGTTCTTC	CAISESLDTYNEQFF
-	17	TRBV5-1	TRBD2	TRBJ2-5	TGCGCCAGCAGCTGGGCCGAGGCTAGCGGGATACAAGAGACCCAGTACTTC	CASSWAEASGIQETQYF
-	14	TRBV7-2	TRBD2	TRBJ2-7	TGTGCCAGCAGCCCAGCGGGACCGATCTACGAGCAGTACTTC	CASSPAGPIYEQYF
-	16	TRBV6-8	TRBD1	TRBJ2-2	TGTGCCAGCAGAACGCACAGGGGGCGGATCACCGGGGAGCTGTTTTTT	CASRTHRGRITGELFF
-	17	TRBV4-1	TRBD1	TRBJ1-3	TGCGCCAGCAGCCGGGGGACAGCCGGTCTCATGGGAAACACCATATATTTT	CASSRGTAGLMGNTIYF